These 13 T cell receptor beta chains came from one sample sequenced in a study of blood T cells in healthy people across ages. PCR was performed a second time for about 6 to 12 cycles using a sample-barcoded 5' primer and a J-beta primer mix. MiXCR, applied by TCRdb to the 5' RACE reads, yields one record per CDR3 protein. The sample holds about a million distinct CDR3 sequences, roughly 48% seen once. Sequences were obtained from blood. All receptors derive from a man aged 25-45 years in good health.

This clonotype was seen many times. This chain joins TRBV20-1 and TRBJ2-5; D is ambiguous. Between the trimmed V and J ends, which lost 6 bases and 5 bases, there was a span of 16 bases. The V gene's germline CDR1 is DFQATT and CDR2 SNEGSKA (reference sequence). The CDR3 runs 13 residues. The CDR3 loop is CSAQITGRETQYF. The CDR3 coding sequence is TGCAGTGCCCAGATAACGGGCAGGGAGACCCAGTACTTC.

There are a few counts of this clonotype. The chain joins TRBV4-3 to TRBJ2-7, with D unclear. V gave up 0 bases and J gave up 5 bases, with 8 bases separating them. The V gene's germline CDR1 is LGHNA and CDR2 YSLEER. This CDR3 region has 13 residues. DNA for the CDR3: TGCGCCAGCAGCCAAGATACTTTCCACGAGCAGTACTTC. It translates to CASSQDTFHEQYF.

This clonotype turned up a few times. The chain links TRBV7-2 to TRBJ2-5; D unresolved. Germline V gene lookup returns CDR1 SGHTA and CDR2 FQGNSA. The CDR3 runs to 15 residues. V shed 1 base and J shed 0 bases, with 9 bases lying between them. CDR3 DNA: TGTGCCAGCAGCTTAGACCCTGGGTACCAAGAGACCCAGTACTTC. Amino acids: CASSLDPGYQETQYF.

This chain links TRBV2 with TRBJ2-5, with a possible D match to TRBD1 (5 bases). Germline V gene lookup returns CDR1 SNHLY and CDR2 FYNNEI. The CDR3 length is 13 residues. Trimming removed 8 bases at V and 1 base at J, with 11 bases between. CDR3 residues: CASGLQVQETQYF. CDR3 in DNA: TGTGCCAGCGGGCTACAGGTCCAAGAGACCCAGTACTTC.

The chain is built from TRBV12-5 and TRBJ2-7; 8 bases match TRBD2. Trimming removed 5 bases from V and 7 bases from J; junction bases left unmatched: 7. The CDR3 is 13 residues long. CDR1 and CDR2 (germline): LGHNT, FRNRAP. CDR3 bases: TGTGCTAGTGGTGCCTCGGGGGGGAATGAGCAGTACTTC. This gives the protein CASGASGGNEQYF.

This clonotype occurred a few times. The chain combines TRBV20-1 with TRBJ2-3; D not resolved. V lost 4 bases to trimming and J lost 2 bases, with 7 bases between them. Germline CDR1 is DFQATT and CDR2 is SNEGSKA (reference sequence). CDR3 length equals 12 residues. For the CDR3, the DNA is TGCAGTGCTACAGGCTTCACAGATACGCAGTATTTT. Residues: CSATGFTDTQYF.

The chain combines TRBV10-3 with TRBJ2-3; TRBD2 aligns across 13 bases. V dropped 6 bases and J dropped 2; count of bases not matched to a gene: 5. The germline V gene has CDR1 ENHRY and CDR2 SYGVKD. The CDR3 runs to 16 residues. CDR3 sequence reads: CAIRGTSGVSTDTQYF. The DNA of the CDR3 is TGTGCCATCAGGGGGACTAGCGGGGTTTCCACAGATACGCAGTATTTT.

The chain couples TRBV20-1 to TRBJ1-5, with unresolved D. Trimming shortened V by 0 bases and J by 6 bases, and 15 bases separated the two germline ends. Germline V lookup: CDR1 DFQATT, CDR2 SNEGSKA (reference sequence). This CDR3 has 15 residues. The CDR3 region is CSARDRAGDSQPQHF. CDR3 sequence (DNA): TGCAGTGCTAGAGATCGTGCAGGTGATAGTCAGCCCCAGCATTTT.

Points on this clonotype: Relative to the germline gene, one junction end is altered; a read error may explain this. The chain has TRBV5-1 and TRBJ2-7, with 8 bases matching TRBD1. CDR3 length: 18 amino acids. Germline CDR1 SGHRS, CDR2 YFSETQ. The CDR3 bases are TGCGCCAGCAGCTTGGCCTGGACAGGGTCTATTCGTCGCGACGAGCGGTACTTC. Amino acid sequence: CASSLAWTGSIRRDERYF.

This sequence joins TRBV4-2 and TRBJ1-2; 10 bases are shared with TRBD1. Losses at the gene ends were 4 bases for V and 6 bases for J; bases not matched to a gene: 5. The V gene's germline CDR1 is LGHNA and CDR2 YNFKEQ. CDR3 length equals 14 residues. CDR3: CASSRGTGVDGYTF. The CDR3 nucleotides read TGTGCCAGCAGCCGAGGGACAGGGGTGGATGGCTACACCTTC.

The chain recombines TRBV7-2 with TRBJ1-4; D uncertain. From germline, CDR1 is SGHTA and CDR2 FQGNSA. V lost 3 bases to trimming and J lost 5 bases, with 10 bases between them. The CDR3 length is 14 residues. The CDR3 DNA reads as TGTGCCAGCAGCTTCGACCGGACCAATGAAAAACTGTTTTTT. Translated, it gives CASSFDRTNEKLFF. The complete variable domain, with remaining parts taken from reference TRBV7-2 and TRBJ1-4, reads GAGVSQSPSNKVTEKGKDVELRCDPISGHTALYWYRQSLGQGLEFLIYFQGNSAPDKSGLPSDRFSAERTGGSVSTLTIQRTQQEDSAVYLCASSFDRTNEKLFFGSGTQLSVL.

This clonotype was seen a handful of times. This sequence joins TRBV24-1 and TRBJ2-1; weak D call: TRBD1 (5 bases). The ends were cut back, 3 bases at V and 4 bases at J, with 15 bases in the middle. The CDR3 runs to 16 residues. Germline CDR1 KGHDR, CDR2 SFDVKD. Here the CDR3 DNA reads TGTGCCACCAGTGATGTAGACAGAACCCCATACAATGAGCAGTTCTTC. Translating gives CATSDVDRTPYNEQFF.

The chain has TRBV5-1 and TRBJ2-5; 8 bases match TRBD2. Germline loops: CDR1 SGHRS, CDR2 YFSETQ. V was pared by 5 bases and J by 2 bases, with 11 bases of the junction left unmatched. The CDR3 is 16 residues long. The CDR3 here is CASSMIAGTQQETQYF. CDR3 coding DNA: TGCGCCAGCAGTATGATAGCGGGGACCCAACAAGAGACCCAGTACTTC.